A selection of T cell receptor beta chains follows, all from one sample in a study of blood T cell repertoires in COVID-19. Assay used: immunoSEQ multiplex PCR; TCRdb lists only in-frame clones, some missing. The table includes tens of thousands of clones, around 90% detected once. Sequencing was carried out using peripheral blood. Every receptor here comes from a woman between 45 and 65 years old with active or convalescent COVID-19. Each CDR3 is given with its conserved first and last residue. Each record gives: CDR3 length, clone size, V gene, D gene, CDR3 protein. A D gene is named only where the DNA matches it firmly. Clone size is shown for a subset of rows, as once, few, many or a class of expanded clone.

14	once	TRBV19	TRBD1	CASSRQGIPYEQYF
16	NA	TRBV19	TRBD1	CASERTGAGMDSPLHF
19	NA	TRBV5-6	TRBD1	CASSLGSGTGGRSYNEQFF
13	NA	TRBV29-1	NA	CSVTTQGNTEAFF
16	NA	TRBV2	NA	CASSESGAGNRYGYTF
13	NA	TRBV2	NA	CASRRADFEKLFF
11	once	TRBV12-3/TRBV12-4	NA	CASSLATGHLF
13	few	TRBV30	NA	CAWSVSSGNTIYF
15	NA	TRBV4-3	NA	CASSQGIGGDQPQHF
14	NA	TRBV21-1	NA	CASRNLQISREQYF
18	NA	TRBV28	TRBD1	CASSYLPRDRSSYNEQFF
14	few	TRBV7-2	NA	CASSLEWLISPLHF
15	NA	TRBV15	TRBD1	CATSTGTGGTGELFF
16	NA	TRBV21-1	NA	CASTSHTRTGQGGYTF
13	NA	TRBV30	NA	CAWNIGGAQPQHF
13	NA	TRBV9	NA	CASSSGVGETQYF
14	NA	TRBV5-4	NA	CASIDQRVPYGYTF
13	NA	TRBV12-3/TRBV12-4	NA	CASNPGVNTEAFF
16	NA	TRBV6-5	NA	CASSYSRALLSYEQYF
13	NA	TRBV7-2	NA	CASSSGSVTGAFF
14	medium-sized	TRBV7-6	TRBD2	CASSLEDQRGTQYF
14	NA	TRBV7-8	NA	CASIPGISNQPQHF
14	NA	TRBV28	NA	CASGLTGGFYGYTF
16	NA	TRBV13	NA	CASSLAGGGAESPLHF
15	NA	TRBV7-8	TRBD1	CASSSGTGFNTEAFF
16	once	TRBV7-3	NA	CASSIDPPGMNTEAFF
13	NA	TRBV5-4	TRBD2	CASSFRGGGELFF
14	NA	TRBV7-3	NA	CASSVRPADNEQFF
14	NA	TRBV15	TRBD1	CATRRPGQGAEAFF
16	NA	TRBV7-2	TRBD1	CASSSSLGTGDEKLFF
12	NA	TRBV2	NA	CASVLRSTEAFF
15	once	TRBV7-9	TRBD1	CASSPGGTRGYGYTF
15	many	TRBV6-5	TRBD1	CASSKDRGSVYEQYF
12	NA	TRBV2	NA	CASSGLNNEQFF
14	NA	TRBV2	NA	CASSEALAVGAQHF
19	NA	TRBV14	NA	CASSQVRQVVTGRRETQYF
12	NA	TRBV7-2	NA	CASSSHGGTQYF
11	NA	TRBV5-1	NA	CASTGLTEAFF
13	NA	TRBV5-1	NA	CASSFNIKNEQFF
15	NA	TRBV28	TRBD1	CASSPSGGWDEKLFF
16	NA	TRBV6-1	TRBD2	CASSATPGTRTGELFF
15	NA	TRBV18	TRBD1	CASSPPGQGPYEQYF
14	NA	TRBV30	NA	CAWSVASYNQPQHF
14	NA	TRBV5-6	TRBD1	CASRRQGSNYGYTF
15	NA	TRBV7-2	NA	CASSLGQGRNEKLFF
15	NA	TRBV9	TRBD1	CASSPRDRGIHEQYF
16	NA	TRBV11-2	NA	CASSLGVGGEGYGYTF
13	NA	TRBV11-2	NA	CASSLSGGYGYTF
14	NA	TRBV10-3	TRBD1	CAIRGTVGTDTQYF
14	NA	TRBV7-6	NA	CASSFMSSSGELFF
18	NA	TRBV4-2	TRBD1	CASSQVHPTGHSGNTIYF
17	NA	TRBV27	TRBD1	CASSLRGTGNINSPLHF
12	NA	TRBV30	NA	CAWDRQNTEAFF
14	NA	TRBV5-1	NA	CASSLPGQNTEAFF